The T cell receptor (beta chain) under discussion was sequenced for a study of memory CD4+ T cells and cytomegalovirus serostatus. Turning to the study itself: This sample comes from healthy Belgian adults, about nine CMV seropositive, 24 seronegative. General study points: Median bootstrapped AUC for CMV status was just under 0.97 originally, 0.75 to 0.91 US-trained. The CMV-associated TCR signature appears largely within the CD4+ memory repertoire.

Turning to this clone: The antigen is not known.

The sort gate was single viable CD3+CD4+CD8-CD45RO+ cells for memory CD4+ T cells. Total CD4+ T cells were enriched by CD4 positive selection. V was pared by 6 bases and J by 0 bases, with 4 bases of the junction left unmatched. Germline V gives CDR1 MNHEY, CDR2 SMNVEV (reference sequence). The CDR3 is 15 amino acids. Here immunoSEQ multiplex PCR was the method, and the copy in TCRdb shows in-frame clones only, minus some. The sample comprises 70,000 to 95,000 clones, less than 90% of which are singletons, and around 0.77% rests with the top ten. The sequence was collected from an adult in good health and CMV-seronegative. V and J are TRBV27 and TRBJ2-3; TRBD2 agrees at 9 bases. Sequenced input: memory CD4+ T cells from blood. For the CDR3, the DNA is TGTGCCAGCAGGAGGAGCGGGGGGAGCACAGATACGCAGTATTTT. It translates to CASRRSGGSTDTQYF.